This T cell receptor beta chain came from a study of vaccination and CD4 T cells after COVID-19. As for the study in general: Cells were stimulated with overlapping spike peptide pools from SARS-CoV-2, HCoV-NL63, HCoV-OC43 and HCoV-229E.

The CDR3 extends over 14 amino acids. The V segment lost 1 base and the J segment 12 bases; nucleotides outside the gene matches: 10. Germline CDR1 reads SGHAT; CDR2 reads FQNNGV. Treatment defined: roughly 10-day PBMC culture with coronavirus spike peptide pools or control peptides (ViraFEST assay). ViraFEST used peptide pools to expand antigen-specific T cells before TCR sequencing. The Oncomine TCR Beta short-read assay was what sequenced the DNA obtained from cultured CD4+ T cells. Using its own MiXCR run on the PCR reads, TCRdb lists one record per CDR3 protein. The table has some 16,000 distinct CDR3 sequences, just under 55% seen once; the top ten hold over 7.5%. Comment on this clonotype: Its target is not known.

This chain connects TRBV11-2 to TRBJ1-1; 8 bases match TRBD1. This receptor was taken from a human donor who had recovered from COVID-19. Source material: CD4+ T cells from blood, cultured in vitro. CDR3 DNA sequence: TGTGCCAGCAGCTTAGCAGGGCAGGGGGCGAGTTCTTTCTTT. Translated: CASSLAGQGASSFF.